These T cell receptor beta chains were read from a single sample in a study of spatial heterogeneity in lung cancer. MiXCR, run by TCRdb on the 5' RACE reads, gives a single entry per CDR3 protein. The data show 10,000 to 15,000 distinct CDR3 sequences, roughly 7% seen once. Here the sequenced sample was lung tumor tissue, taken at surgery. The receptors come from a female donor with early-stage non-small cell lung cancer. Each CDR3 is given with its conserved first and last residue. Each record gives: clone size, J gene, V gene, D gene, CDR3 protein, CDR3 DNA. A D gene is named only where the DNA matches it firmly. A row's size may be missing; if present it is once, few, many or a size class.

abundance: medium-sized
j_gene: TRBJ1-1
v_gene: TRBV29-1
d_gene: .
CDR3aa: CSVDWGVVTEAFF
CDR3nt: TGCAGCGTTGATTGGGGGGTCGTCACTGAAGCTTTCTTT

abundance: few
j_gene: TRBJ2-1
v_gene: TRBV10-1
d_gene: TRBD2
CDR3aa: CASSASMTSGRAGEQFF
CDR3nt: TGCGCCAGCAGTGCGTCTATGACTAGCGGGAGGGCCGGCGAGCAGTTCTTC

abundance: few
j_gene: TRBJ2-1
v_gene: TRBV4-3
d_gene: TRBD2
CDR3aa: CASSQDTSGSDEQFF
CDR3nt: TGCGCCAGCAGCCAAGACACTAGCGGGAGCGATGAGCAGTTCTTC

abundance: medium-sized
j_gene: TRBJ2-3
v_gene: TRBV10-1
d_gene: .
CDR3aa: CASSESTGLTDTQYF
CDR3nt: TGCGCCAGCAGTGAGTCGACAGGTCTCACAGATACGCAGTATTTT

abundance: few
j_gene: TRBJ1-3
v_gene: TRBV28
d_gene: TRBD1
CDR3aa: CASRAPGTGRPIYF
CDR3nt: TGTGCCAGCAGGGCCCCCGGGACAGGGCGACCCATATATTTT

abundance: many
j_gene: TRBJ1-2
v_gene: TRBV5-1
d_gene: .
CDR3aa: CASYGTQPLYGYTF
CDR3nt: TGCGCCAGCTACGGAACCCAACCCCTATATGGCTACACCTTC

abundance: .
j_gene: TRBJ2-7
v_gene: TRBV7-9
d_gene: TRBD2
CDR3aa: CASSPSGSFSDEQYF
CDR3nt: TGTGCCAGCAGCCCTAGCGGGAGCTTCTCGGACGAGCAGTACTTC

abundance: medium-sized
j_gene: TRBJ2-7
v_gene: TRBV7-9
d_gene: .
CDR3aa: CASSLALRTLMAYEQYF
CDR3nt: TGTGCCAGCAGCTTAGCGCTAAGAACCCTGATGGCCTACGAGCAGTACTTC

abundance: many
j_gene: TRBJ2-5
v_gene: TRBV5-1
d_gene: .
CDR3aa: CASSFTLAGQETQYF
CDR3nt: TGCGCCAGCAGCTTCACTTTAGCGGGACAGGAGACCCAGTACTTC

abundance: many
j_gene: TRBJ2-2
v_gene: TRBV28
d_gene: TRBD1
CDR3aa: CASSFRGRAGELFF
CDR3nt: TGTGCCAGCAGTTTCAGGGGGCGGGCCGGGGAGCTGTTTTTT

abundance: many
j_gene: TRBJ1-5
v_gene: TRBV6-2/TRBV6-3
d_gene: .
CDR3aa: CASSYSTSGVYNQPQHF
CDR3nt: TGTGCCAGCAGTTACTCAACGTCAGGGGTTTATAATCAGCCCCAGCATTTT

abundance: many
j_gene: TRBJ2-2
v_gene: TRBV5-1
d_gene: TRBD2
CDR3aa: CASSFASGRVNTGELFF
CDR3nt: TGCGCCAGCAGCTTCGCCAGCGGGAGGGTGAACACCGGGGAGCTGTTTTTT

abundance: .
j_gene: TRBJ2-6
v_gene: TRBV20-1
d_gene: .
CDR3aa: CSARVPGGPGANVLTF
CDR3nt: TGCAGTGCTAGAGTGCCCGGTGGCCCTGGGGCCAACGTCCTGACTTTC

abundance: many
j_gene: TRBJ2-7
v_gene: TRBV10-3
d_gene: .
CDR3aa: CAISAGGSSYEQYF
CDR3nt: TGTGCCATCAGTGCAGGAGGAAGCTCCTACGAGCAGTACTTC

abundance: many
j_gene: TRBJ1-5
v_gene: TRBV6-2/TRBV6-3
d_gene: .
CDR3aa: CASSWAQGQPQHF
CDR3nt: TGTGCCAGCAGTTGGGCACAGGGTCAGCCCCAGCATTTT

abundance: many
j_gene: TRBJ1-5
v_gene: TRBV28
d_gene: .
CDR3aa: CASTPEVLQPQHF
CDR3nt: TGTGCCAGCACCCCGGAGGTGCTTCAGCCCCAGCATTTT

abundance: many
j_gene: TRBJ1-5
v_gene: TRBV18
d_gene: .
CDR3aa: CASSPRDGGNQPQHF
CDR3nt: TGTGCCAGCTCACCACGGGACGGGGGTAATCAGCCCCAGCATTTT

abundance: many
j_gene: TRBJ2-3
v_gene: TRBV11-2
d_gene: TRBD1
CDR3aa: CASSRTGATQYF
CDR3nt: TGTGCCAGCAGCCGGACAGGGGCTACGCAGTATTTT

abundance: medium-sized
j_gene: TRBJ2-1
v_gene: TRBV28
d_gene: TRBD2
CDR3aa: CASSPTASGIQNEQFF
CDR3nt: TGTGCCAGCAGTCCGACCGCTAGCGGGATTCAAAATGAGCAGTTCTTC

abundance: many
j_gene: TRBJ2-7
v_gene: TRBV29-1
d_gene: TRBD1
CDR3aa: CSVRGQGNYEQYF
CDR3nt: TGCAGCGTTCGGGGACAGGGGAACTACGAGCAGTACTTC

abundance: many
j_gene: TRBJ2-2
v_gene: TRBV13
d_gene: .
CDR3aa: CASSLIGNSDTGELFF
CDR3nt: TGTGCCAGCAGCTTAATAGGTAACTCCGACACCGGGGAGCTGTTTTTT

abundance: many
j_gene: TRBJ1-2
v_gene: TRBV12-3/TRBV12-4
d_gene: TRBD1
CDR3aa: CASSRQGAGGYTF
CDR3nt: TGTGCCAGCAGTCGACAGGGGGCAGGTGGCTACACCTTC

abundance: many
j_gene: TRBJ2-3
v_gene: TRBV6-5
d_gene: TRBD2
CDR3aa: CASRKTSGRALDTQYF
CDR3nt: TGTGCCAGCAGGAAAACTAGCGGGAGGGCCTTAGATACGCAGTATTTT

abundance: many
j_gene: TRBJ2-5
v_gene: TRBV7-2
d_gene: .
CDR3aa: CASTQGAGLGETQYF
CDR3nt: TGTGCCAGCACCCAAGGGGCAGGGTTAGGCGAGACCCAGTACTTC

abundance: medium-sized
j_gene: TRBJ2-2
v_gene: TRBV5-1
d_gene: .
CDR3aa: CASNGQGRPNTGELFF
CDR3nt: TGCGCCAGCAACGGCCAGGGACGCCCGAACACCGGGGAGCTGTTTTTT

abundance: medium-sized
j_gene: TRBJ2-2
v_gene: TRBV5-4
d_gene: .
CDR3aa: CASSPSMGGELFF
CDR3nt: TGTGCCAGCAGCCCCTCTATGGGCGGGGAGCTGTTTTTT

abundance: medium-sized
j_gene: TRBJ1-5
v_gene: TRBV28
d_gene: .
CDR3aa: CDSSQPPRTNSNQPQHF
CDR3nt: TGTGACAGCAGCCAGCCTCCCAGGACGAATAGCAATCAGCCCCAGCATTTT

abundance: many
j_gene: TRBJ2-3
v_gene: TRBV2
d_gene: TRBD1
CDR3aa: CASRPGTGLADTQYF
CDR3nt: TGTGCCAGCCGCCCCGGGACAGGGTTGGCAGATACGCAGTATTTT

abundance: many
j_gene: TRBJ2-7
v_gene: TRBV2
d_gene: TRBD1
CDR3aa: CASSAQQGPYEQYF
CDR3nt: TGTGCCAGCAGCGCGCAACAGGGGCCCTACGAGCAGTACTTC

abundance: .
j_gene: TRBJ2-3
v_gene: TRBV4-3
d_gene: .
CDR3aa: CASSQDAGESTYTQYF
CDR3nt: TGCGCCAGCAGCCAAGATGCAGGAGAGAGCACATATACGCAGTATTTT

abundance: many
j_gene: TRBJ2-3
v_gene: TRBV9
d_gene: .
CDR3aa: CASSVVSGDTQYF
CDR3nt: TGTGCCAGCAGCGTAGTTTCGGGAGATACGCAGTATTTT

abundance: many
j_gene: TRBJ2-1
v_gene: TRBV6-2/TRBV6-3
d_gene: .
CDR3aa: CASSYSRWAGSGNEQFF
CDR3nt: TGTGCCAGCAGTTACTCGAGGTGGGCGGGATCGGGGAATGAGCAGTTCTTC

abundance: many
j_gene: TRBJ2-1
v_gene: TRBV20-1
d_gene: TRBD2
CDR3aa: CSARAGVVRFF
CDR3nt: TGCAGTGCTAGGGCGGGAGTGGTGCGGTTCTTC

abundance: .
j_gene: TRBJ1-4
v_gene: TRBV7-9
d_gene: TRBD1
CDR3aa: CASSRRAGGQAAEKLFF
CDR3nt: TGTGCCAGCAGCCGACGAGCAGGGGGCCAAGCTGCTGAAAAACTGTTTTTT

abundance: many
j_gene: TRBJ2-7
v_gene: TRBV5-1
d_gene: TRBD2
CDR3aa: CASSEGTSRAEQYF
CDR3nt: TGCGCCAGCAGCGAGGGGACTAGCAGGGCCGAGCAGTACTTC

abundance: many
j_gene: TRBJ1-6
v_gene: TRBV15
d_gene: .
CDR3aa: CATSRDGRSSPLHF
CDR3nt: TGTGCCACCAGCCGGGACGGGAGGAGTTCACCCCTCCACTTT

abundance: large
j_gene: TRBJ1-1
v_gene: TRBV6-5
d_gene: .
CDR3aa: CASCKQGSTEAFF
CDR3nt: TGTGCCAGCTGTAAACAGGGAAGCACTGAAGCTTTCTTT

abundance: many
j_gene: TRBJ2-5
v_gene: TRBV15
d_gene: TRBD2
CDR3aa: CATSLGPAGEETQYF
CDR3nt: TGTGCCACCAGCCTGGGCCCAGCGGGAGAAGAGACCCAGTACTTC

abundance: few
j_gene: TRBJ2-1
v_gene: TRBV18
d_gene: .
CDR3aa: CASSQRQGGSAEQFF
CDR3nt: TGTGCCAGCTCACAGAGGCAGGGGGGGTCCGCTGAGCAGTTCTTC

abundance: many
j_gene: TRBJ2-2
v_gene: TRBV18
d_gene: .
CDR3aa: CASSPSNLAFAGELFF
CDR3nt: TGTGCCAGCTCACCATCAAACCTAGCGTTCGCCGGGGAGCTGTTTTTT

abundance: many
j_gene: TRBJ1-2
v_gene: TRBV2
d_gene: .
CDR3aa: CASSSRLMGGYTF
CDR3nt: TGTGCCAGCAGTTCACGACTCATGGGAGGCTACACCTTC

abundance: medium-sized
j_gene: TRBJ2-1
v_gene: TRBV6-2/TRBV6-3
d_gene: TRBD2
CDR3aa: CAGKTSGRTNEQFF
CDR3nt: TGTGCCGGGAAAACTAGCGGGAGGACCAATGAGCAGTTCTTC

abundance: medium-sized
j_gene: TRBJ1-1
v_gene: TRBV11-2
d_gene: .
CDR3aa: CASSLANTEAFF
CDR3nt: TGTGCCAGCAGCTTAGCTAACACTGAAGCTTTCTTT

abundance: many
j_gene: TRBJ2-4
v_gene: TRBV11-2
d_gene: .
CDR3aa: CASSPSGIPRENIQYF
CDR3nt: TGTGCCAGCAGCCCGTCTGGCATACCAAGAGAAAACATTCAGTACTTC

abundance: many
j_gene: TRBJ2-2
v_gene: TRBV19
d_gene: .
CDR3aa: CASTSLVNTGELFF
CDR3nt: TGTGCCAGTACCAGTCTTGTGAACACCGGGGAGCTGTTTTTT

abundance: medium-sized
j_gene: TRBJ1-1
v_gene: TRBV28
d_gene: TRBD1
CDR3aa: CASGVSGGGGDTEAFF
CDR3nt: TGTGCCAGCGGTGTCTCAGGGGGCGGTGGGGACACTGAAGCTTTCTTT

abundance: medium-sized
j_gene: TRBJ2-3
v_gene: TRBV12-5
d_gene: .
CDR3aa: CASGRTTGGTDTQYF
CDR3nt: TGTGCTAGTGGCCGGACTACCGGGGGCACAGATACGCAGTATTTT

abundance: many
j_gene: TRBJ2-4
v_gene: TRBV5-1
d_gene: .
CDR3aa: CASSLDQGIQYF
CDR3nt: TGCGCCAGCAGCTTGGACCAGGGCATTCAGTACTTC

abundance: medium-sized
j_gene: TRBJ1-4
v_gene: TRBV6-2/TRBV6-3
d_gene: TRBD1
CDR3aa: CASYDRVGEKLFF
CDR3nt: TGTGCCAGCTACGACAGGGTCGGTGAAAAACTGTTTTTT

abundance: many
j_gene: TRBJ1-5
v_gene: TRBV20-1
d_gene: .
CDR3aa: CSARAPSSNQPQHF
CDR3nt: TGCAGTGCTAGAGCCCCTAGTAGCAATCAGCCCCAGCATTTT

abundance: many
j_gene: TRBJ2-3
v_gene: TRBV6-2/TRBV6-3
d_gene: .
CDR3aa: CASSYREDTQYF
CDR3nt: TGTGCCAGCAGTTACAGAGAGGATACGCAGTATTTT

abundance: many
j_gene: TRBJ1-5
v_gene: TRBV10-3
d_gene: TRBD1
CDR3aa: CAIRSDRDNQPQHF
CDR3nt: TGTGCCATCAGGTCGGACAGGGACAATCAGCCCCAGCATTTT

abundance: medium-sized
j_gene: TRBJ2-7
v_gene: TRBV20-1
d_gene: .
CDR3aa: CSANKFEVIPTYEQYF
CDR3nt: TGCAGTGCTAATAAATTCGAGGTCATCCCAACCTACGAGCAGTACTTC

abundance: .
j_gene: TRBJ2-1
v_gene: TRBV6-2/TRBV6-3
d_gene: TRBD2
CDR3aa: CASARVQREAKTYNEQFF
CDR3nt: TGTGCCAGCGCTAGGGTCCAGCGGGAGGCCAAAACCTACAATGAGCAGTTCTTC